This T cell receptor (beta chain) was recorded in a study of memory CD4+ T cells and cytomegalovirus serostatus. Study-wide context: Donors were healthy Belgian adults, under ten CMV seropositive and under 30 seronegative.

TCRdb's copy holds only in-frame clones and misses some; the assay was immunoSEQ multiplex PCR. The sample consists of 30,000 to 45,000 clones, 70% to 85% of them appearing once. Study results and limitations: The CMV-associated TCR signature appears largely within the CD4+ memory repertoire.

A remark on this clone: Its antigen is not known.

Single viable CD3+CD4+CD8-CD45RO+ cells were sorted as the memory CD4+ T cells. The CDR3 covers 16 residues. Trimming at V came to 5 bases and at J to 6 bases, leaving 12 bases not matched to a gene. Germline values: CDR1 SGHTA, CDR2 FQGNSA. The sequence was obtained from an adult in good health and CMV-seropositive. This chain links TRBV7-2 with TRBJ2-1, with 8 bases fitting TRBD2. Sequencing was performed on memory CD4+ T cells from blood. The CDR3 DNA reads TGTGCCAGCAGCCTCATGGGGGGACTAGTAATCAATGAGCAGTTCTTC. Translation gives CASSLMGGLVINEQFF.